These 2 T cell receptor beta chains were sequenced from one sample in a study of regulatory T cells in long-lasting Graves disease. TCR beta libraries were built with iRepertoire HTBI primers and Arm-PCR of CDR3 regions. TCRdb processed the multiplex PCR reads anew with MiXCR; each CDR3 protein has one entry. The sample holds 390,000 or so distinct CDR3 sequences, 23% seen once. Time point here: persistent/refractory GD, antithyroid drugs over 5 years with positive TRAb. Extracted PBMC RNA gave rise to the TCR library. Sample: peripheral blood mononuclear cells (PBMCs), taken when the disease was refractory, from a patient treated with antithyroid drugs. The receptors shown here come from a woman aged 35 to 49 with Graves disease.

The chain is built from TRBV7-9 and TRBJ2-7, with D perhaps TRBD2 (6 bases). V lost 0 bases and J 0 bases, leaving 9 bases between the germline ends. This CDR3 has 15 residues. Germline V gene lookup returns CDR1 SEHNR and CDR2 FQNEAQ (reference sequence). The CDR3 here is CASSLAGGISYEQYF. In DNA, the CDR3 is TGTGCCAGCAGCTTAGCTGGCGGGATCTCCTACGAGCAGTACTTC. The full variable domain, with the rest looked up from reference TRBV7-9 and TRBJ2-7, is DTGVSQNPRHKITKRGQNVTFRCDPISEHNRLYWYRQTLGQGPEFLTYFQNEAQLEKSRLLSDRFSAERPKGSFSTLEIQRTEQGDSAMYLCASSLAGGISYEQYFGPGTRLTVT.

The V gene is TRBV19, the J gene TRBJ2-5, with D unclear. Trimming removed 5 bases at V and 2 bases at J, with 9 bases between. CDR3 length: 13 residues. Germline V gene lookup returns CDR1 LNHDA and CDR2 SQIVND (reference sequence). CDR3 sequence: CASSGPYQETQYF. For the CDR3, the DNA is TGTGCCAGTAGTGGGCCTTATCAAGAGACCCAGTACTTC.